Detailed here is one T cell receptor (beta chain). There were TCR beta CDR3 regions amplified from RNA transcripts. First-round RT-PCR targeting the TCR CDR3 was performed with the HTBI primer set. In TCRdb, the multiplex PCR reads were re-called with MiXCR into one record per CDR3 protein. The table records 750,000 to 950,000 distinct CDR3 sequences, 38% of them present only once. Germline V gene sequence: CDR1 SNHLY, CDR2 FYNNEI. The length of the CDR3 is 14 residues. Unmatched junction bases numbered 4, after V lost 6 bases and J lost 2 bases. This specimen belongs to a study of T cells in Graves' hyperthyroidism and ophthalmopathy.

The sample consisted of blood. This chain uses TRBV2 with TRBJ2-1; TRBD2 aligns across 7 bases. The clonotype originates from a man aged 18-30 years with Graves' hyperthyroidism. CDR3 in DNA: TGTGCCAGCAGGAGGGGAGGGGCCTACAATGAGCAGTTCTTC. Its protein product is CASRRGGAYNEQFF.